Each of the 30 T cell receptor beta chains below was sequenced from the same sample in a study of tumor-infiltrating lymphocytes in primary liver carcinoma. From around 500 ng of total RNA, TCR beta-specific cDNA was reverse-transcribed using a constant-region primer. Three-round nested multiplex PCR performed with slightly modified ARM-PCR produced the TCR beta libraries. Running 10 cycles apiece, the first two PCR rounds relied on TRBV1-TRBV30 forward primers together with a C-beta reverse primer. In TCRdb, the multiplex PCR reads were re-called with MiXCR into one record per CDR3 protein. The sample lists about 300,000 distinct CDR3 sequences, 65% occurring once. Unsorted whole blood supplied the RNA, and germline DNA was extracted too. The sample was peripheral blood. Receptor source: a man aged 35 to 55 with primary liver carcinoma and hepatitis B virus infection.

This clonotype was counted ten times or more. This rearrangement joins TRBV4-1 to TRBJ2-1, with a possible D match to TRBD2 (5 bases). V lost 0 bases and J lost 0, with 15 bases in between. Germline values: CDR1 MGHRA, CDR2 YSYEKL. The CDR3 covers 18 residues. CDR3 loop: CASSQDFGLQSSYNEQFF. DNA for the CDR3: TGCGCCAGCAGCCAAGATTTCGGACTCCAAAGCTCCTACAATGAGCAGTTCTTC.

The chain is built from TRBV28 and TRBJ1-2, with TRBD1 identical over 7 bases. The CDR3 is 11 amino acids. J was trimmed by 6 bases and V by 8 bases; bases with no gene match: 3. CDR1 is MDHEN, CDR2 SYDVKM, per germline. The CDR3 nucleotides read TGTGCCAGCGGGACAGCCCATGGCTACACCTTC. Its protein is CASGTAHGYTF.

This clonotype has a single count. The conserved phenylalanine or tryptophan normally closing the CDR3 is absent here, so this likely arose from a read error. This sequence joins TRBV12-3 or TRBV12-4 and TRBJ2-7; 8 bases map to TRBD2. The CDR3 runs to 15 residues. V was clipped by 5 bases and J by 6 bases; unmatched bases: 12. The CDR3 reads CASSPWGSGTVEQYI. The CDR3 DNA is TGTGCCAGCAGTCCCTGGGGTAGCGGGACTGTCGAGCAGTACATC.

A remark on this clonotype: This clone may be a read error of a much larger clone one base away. The CDR3 reads CASVASGRADTHYF. The CDR3 bases are TGTGCCAGCGTGGCTAGCGGGAGAGCAGATACGCACTATTTT. The chain couples TRBV12-3 or TRBV12-4 to TRBJ2-3; 10 positions agree with TRBD2. The CDR3 is 14 amino acids.

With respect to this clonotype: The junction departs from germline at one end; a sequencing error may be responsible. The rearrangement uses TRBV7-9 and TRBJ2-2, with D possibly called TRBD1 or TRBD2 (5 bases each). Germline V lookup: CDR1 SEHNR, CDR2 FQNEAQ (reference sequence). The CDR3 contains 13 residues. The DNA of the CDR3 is TGTGCTAGCTGCCGGGACGGCACCAGGGAGCTGTTTTTT. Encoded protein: CASCRDGTRELFF.

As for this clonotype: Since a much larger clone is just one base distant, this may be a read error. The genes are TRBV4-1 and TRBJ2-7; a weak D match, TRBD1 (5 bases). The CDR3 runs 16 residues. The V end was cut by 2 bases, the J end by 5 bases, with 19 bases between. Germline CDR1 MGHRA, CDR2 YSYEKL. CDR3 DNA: TGCGCCAGCAGCCAAAGTTCGCGGCAGGGTCAGGACGAGCAGTACTTC. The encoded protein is CASSQSSRQGQDEQYF.

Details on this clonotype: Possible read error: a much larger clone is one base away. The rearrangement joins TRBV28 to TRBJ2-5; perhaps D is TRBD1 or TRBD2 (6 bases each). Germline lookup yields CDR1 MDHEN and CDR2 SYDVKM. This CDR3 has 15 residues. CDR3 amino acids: CASSQGGSRQATVSF. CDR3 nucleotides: TGTGCCAGCAGTCAGGGAGGATCAAGACAGGCCACAGTCTCCTTC. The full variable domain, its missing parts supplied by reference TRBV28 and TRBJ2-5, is DVKVTQSSRYLVKRTGEKVFLECVQDMDHENMFWYRQDPGLGLRLIYFSYDVKMKEKGDIPEGYSVSREKKERFSLILESASTNQTSMYLCASSQGGSRQATVSFGPGTRLLVL.

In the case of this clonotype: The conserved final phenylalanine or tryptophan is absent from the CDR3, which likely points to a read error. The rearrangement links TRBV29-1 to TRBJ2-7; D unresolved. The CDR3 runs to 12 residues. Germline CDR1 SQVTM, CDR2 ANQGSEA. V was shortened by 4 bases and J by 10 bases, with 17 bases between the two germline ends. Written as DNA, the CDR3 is TGCAGCGTTGCTCTTGGAGCCAATGAACAGTACTCC. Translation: CSVALGANEQYS.

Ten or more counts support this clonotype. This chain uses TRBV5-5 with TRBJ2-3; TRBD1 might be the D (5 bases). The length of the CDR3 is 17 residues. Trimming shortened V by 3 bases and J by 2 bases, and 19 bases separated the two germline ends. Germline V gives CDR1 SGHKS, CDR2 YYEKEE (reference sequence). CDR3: CASSSDKKGALTDTQYF. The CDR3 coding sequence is TGTGCCAGCAGCTCGGACAAAAAAGGGGCCCTCACAGATACGCAGTATTTT.

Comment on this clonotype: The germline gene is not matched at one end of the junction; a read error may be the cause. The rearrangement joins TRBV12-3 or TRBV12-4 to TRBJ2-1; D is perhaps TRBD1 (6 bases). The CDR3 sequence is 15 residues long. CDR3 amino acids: CASNLGQGSYNAQFF. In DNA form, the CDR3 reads TGTGCCAGCAATTTAGGGCAGGGGAGCTACAATGCGCAGTTCTTC.

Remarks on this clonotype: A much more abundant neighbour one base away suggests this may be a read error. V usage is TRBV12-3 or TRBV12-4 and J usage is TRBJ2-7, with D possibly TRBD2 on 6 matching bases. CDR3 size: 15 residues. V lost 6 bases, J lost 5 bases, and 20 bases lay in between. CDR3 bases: TGTGCCAGCAGCCCACCCGCGGGACCTTCCCACGAGCAGTACTTC. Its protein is CASSPPAGPSHEQYF.

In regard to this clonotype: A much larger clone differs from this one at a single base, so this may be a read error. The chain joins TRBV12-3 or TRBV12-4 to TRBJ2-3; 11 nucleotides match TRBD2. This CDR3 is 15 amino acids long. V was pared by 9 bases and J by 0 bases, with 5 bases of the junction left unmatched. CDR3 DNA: TGTGCCAGAAGGGTAGCGGGAGGGAGCACAGATACGCAGTATTTT. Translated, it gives CARRVAGGSTDTQYF.

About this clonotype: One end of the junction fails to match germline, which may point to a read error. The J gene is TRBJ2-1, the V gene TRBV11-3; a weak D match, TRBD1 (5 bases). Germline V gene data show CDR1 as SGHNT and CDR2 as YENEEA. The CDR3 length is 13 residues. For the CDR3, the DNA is TGTGCCAGCAGCCCTCAGGGTAGCAATGAGCTGTTCTTC. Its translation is CASSPQGSNELFF.

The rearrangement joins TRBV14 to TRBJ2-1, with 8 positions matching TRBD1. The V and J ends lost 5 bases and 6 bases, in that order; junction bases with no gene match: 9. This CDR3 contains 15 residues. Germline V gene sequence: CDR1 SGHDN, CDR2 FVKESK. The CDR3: CASSFRQGPFNEQFF. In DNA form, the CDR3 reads TGTGCCAGCAGCTTCCGACAGGGGCCCTTCAATGAGCAGTTCTTC.

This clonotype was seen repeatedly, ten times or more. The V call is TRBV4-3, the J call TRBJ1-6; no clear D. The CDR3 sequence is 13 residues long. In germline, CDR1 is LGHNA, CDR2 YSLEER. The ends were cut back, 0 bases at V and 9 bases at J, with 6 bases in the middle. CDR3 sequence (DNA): TGCGCCAGCAGCCAAGATTCTTCTTCACCCCTCCACTTT. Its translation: CASSQDSSSPLHF.

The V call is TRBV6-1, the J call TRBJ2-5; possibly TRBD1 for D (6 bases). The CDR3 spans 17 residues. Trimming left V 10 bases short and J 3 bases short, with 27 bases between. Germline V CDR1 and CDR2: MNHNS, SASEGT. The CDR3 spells CANIPLYRDILKETQYF. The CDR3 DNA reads TGTGCCAACATTCCCCTCTACCGGGACATCCTAAAAGAGACCCAGTACTTC.

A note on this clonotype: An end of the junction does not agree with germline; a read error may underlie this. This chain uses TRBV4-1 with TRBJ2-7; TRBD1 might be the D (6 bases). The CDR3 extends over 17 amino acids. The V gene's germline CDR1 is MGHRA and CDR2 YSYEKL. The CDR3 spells CANSQVTEGQGTYEQYF. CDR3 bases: TGCGCCAACAGCCAGGTTACAGAGGGACAAGGGACCTACGAGCAGTACTTC.

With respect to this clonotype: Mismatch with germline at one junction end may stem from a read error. CDR3 nucleotides: TGCGCCAGCAGCCCGGGACTAGCGGGAGTAACCGGGGAGCTGTCTTTT. Amino acids: CASSPGLAGVTGELSF. This chain uses TRBV5-1 with TRBJ2-2; TRBD2 matches at 14 bases. The CDR3 has 16 amino acids. Per germline, CDR1 SGHRS and CDR2 YFSETQ.

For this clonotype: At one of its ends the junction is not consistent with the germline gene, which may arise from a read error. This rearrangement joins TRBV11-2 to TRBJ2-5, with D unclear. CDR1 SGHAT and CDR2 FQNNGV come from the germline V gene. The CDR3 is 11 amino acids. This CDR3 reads CPSSLVETQYF. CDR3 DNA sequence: TGTCCCAGCAGCTTAGTAGAGACACAGTACTTC.

In DNA form, the CDR3 reads TGTGCCAGCAGATTACTAGCGGGAGGACCCGGTGAGCAGTTCTTC. Translating it yields CASRLLAGGPGEQFF. V gene TRBV12-3 or TRBV12-4 combines with J gene TRBJ2-1, with 12 positions matching TRBD2. The J segment lost 9 bases and the V segment lost 6 bases, leaving 9 bases of the junction unmatched. The CDR3 loop spans 15 amino acids.

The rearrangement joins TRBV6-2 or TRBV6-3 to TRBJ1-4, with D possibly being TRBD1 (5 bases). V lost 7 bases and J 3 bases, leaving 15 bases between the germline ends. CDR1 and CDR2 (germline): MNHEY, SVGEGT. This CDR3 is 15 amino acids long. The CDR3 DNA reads TGTGCCAGCACCGGCCAGGGACGGGCTAATGAAAAACTGTTTTTT. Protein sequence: CASTGQGRANEKLFF.

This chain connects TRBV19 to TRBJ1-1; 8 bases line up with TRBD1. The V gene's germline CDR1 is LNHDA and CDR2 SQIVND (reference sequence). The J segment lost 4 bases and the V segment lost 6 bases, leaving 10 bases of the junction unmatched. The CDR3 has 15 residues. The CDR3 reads CASSYRTGMGTEAFF. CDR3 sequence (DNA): TGTGCCAGTAGCTATAGGACAGGGATGGGCACTGAAGCTTTCTTT.

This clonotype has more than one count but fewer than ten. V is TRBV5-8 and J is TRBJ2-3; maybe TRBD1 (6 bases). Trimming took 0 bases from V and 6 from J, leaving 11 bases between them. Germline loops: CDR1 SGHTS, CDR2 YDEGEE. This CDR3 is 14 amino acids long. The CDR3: CASSLGTVADTQYF. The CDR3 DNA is TGTGCCAGCAGCTTGGGGACAGTGGCGGATACGCAGTATTTT.

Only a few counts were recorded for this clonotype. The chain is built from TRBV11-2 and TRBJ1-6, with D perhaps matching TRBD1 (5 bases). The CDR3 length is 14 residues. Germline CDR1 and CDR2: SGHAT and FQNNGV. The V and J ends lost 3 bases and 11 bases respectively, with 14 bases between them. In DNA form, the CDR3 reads TGTGCCAGCAGCTTTCGGCAGGGCTTAACACCCCTCCACTTT. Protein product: CASSFRQGLTPLHF.

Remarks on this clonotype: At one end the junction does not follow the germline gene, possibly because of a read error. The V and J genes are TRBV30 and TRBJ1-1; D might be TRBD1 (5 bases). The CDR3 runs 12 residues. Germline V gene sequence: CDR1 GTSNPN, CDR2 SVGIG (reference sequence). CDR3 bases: TGTGCCTGGAGTCCAAGAGGGGACGGCCGTAACTTT. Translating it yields CAWSPRGDGRNF.

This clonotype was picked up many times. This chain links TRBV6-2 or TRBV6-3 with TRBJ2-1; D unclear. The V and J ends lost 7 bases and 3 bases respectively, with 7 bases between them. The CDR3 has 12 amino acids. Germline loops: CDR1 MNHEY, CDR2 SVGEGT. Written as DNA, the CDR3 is TGTGCCAGCACTAGGGACTACAATGAGCAGTTCTTC. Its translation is CASTRDYNEQFF.

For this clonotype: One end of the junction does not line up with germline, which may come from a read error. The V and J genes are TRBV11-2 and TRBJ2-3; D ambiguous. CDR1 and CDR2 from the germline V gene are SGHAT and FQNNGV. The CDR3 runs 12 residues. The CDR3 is CASLGRTDTQYF. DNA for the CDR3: TGTGCCAGCCTTGGTCGCACGGATACGCAGTATTTT. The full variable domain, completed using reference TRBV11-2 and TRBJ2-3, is EAGVAQSPRYKIIEKRQSVAFWCNPISGHATLYWYQQILGQGPKLLIQFQNNGVVDDSQLPKDRFSAERLKGVDSTLKIQPAKLEDSAVYLCASLGRTDTQYFGPGTRLTVL.

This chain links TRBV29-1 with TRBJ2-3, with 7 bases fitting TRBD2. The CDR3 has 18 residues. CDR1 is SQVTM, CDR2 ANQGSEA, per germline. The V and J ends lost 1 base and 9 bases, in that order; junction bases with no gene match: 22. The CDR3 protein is CSVEGMRMVVGGPETQYF. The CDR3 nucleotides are TGCAGCGTTGAAGGCATGAGGATGGTAGTGGGAGGGCCGGAAACGCAGTATTTT.

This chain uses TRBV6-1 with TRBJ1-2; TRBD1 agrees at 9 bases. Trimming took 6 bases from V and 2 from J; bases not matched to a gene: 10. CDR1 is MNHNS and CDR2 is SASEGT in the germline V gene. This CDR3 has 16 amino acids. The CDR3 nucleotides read TGTGCCAGCAGCCCCGCGACAGGGGGAATAAACTATGGCTACACCTTC. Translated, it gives CASSPATGGINYGYTF.

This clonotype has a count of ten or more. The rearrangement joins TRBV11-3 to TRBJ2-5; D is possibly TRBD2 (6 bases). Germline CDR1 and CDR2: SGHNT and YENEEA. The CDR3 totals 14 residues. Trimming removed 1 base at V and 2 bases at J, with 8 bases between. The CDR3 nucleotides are TGTGCCAGCAGCTTAGGAGGAGGGCAAGAGACCCAGTACTTC. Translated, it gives CASSLGGGQETQYF.